Shown below are 26 T cell receptor beta chains from a single sample sequenced in a study of identical twins. TCRdb processed the 5' RACE reads anew with MiXCR; each CDR3 protein has one entry. Of around 510,000 distinct CDR3 sequences listed, around an eighth are singletons. The sample also formed part of further work on yellow fever vaccine responses in identical twins.

The sequenced material came from CD4+ T cells sorted from blood. The receptors here all came from a woman in her late teens or twenties in good health.

This clonotype was counted many times. The chain carries TRBV11-2 and TRBJ2-1; 9 bases are shared with TRBD2. CDR1 SGHAT and CDR2 FQNNGV come from the germline V gene. V gave up 5 bases and J gave up 4 bases; unmatched junction bases: 6. The CDR3 totals 15 residues. The CDR3 sequence: CASSPPSGKYNEQFF. CDR3 coding DNA: TGTGCCAGCAGCCCCCCTAGCGGGAAGTACAATGAGCAGTTCTTC.

The V and J genes are TRBV12-3 or TRBV12-4 and TRBJ1-1; TRBD1 agrees at 7 bases. Losses at the gene ends were 8 bases for V and 6 bases for J; bases not matched to a gene: 15. The CDR3 has 15 amino acids. The CDR3 region has the DNA TGTGCCAGCTCCTTAGGGGCGGGGCAGGGGGCTGAAGCTTTCTTT. This translates into CASSLGAGQGAEAFF.

This clonotype was seen repeatedly, ten times or more. The chain has TRBV20-1 and TRBJ1-4, with a tentative D call TRBD1 (6 bases). Trimming shortened V by 6 bases and J by 8 bases, and 19 bases separated the two germline ends. Germline lookup yields CDR1 DFQATT and CDR2 SNEGSKA (reference sequence). This CDR3 has 14 amino acids. The CDR3 nucleotides are TGCAGTGCCTTAGGGGGGTCGGAATTCGAAAAACTGTTTTTT. This encodes CSALGGSEFEKLFF.

The chain links TRBV2 to TRBJ2-1, with D maybe TRBD1 (6 bases). CDR1 is SNHLY and CDR2 is FYNNEI in the germline V gene. The germline V and J ends were trimmed by 2 bases and 14 bases, with 16 bases remaining between them. This CDR3 is built from 13 residues. CDR3 in DNA: TGTGCCAGCAGTGAATATACTTGGACAGAGGAGTTCTTC. Translating gives CASSEYTWTEEFF. The whole variable domain, remainder taken from reference TRBV2 and TRBJ2-1, is EPEVTQTPSHQVTQMGQEVILRCVPISNHLYFYWYRQILGQKVEFLVSFYNNEISEKSEIFDDQFSVERPDGSNFTLKIRSTKLEDSAMYFCASSEYTWTEEFFGPGTRLTVL.

The CDR3 here is CASSYLRGGGNTGELFF. The CDR3 DNA sequence: TGTGCCAGCAGCTACCTACGGGGAGGGGGGAACACCGGGGAGCTGTTTTTT. The genes are TRBV6-5 and TRBJ2-2; tentatively, D is TRBD2 (7 bases). Germline loops: CDR1 MNHEY, CDR2 SVGAGI. Trimming left V 6 bases short and J 1 base short, with 18 bases between. The CDR3 consists of 17 residues.

The chain is built from TRBV21-1 and TRBJ2-3; TRBD2, as called in the table, went unchecked against the DNA. TRBV21-1 is deemed a pseudogene. The CDR3 spans 19 residues. CDR3 protein: CASSRIASGKFSSTDTQYF. The CDR3 DNA sequence: TGTGCCAGCAGCAGAATCGCTAGCGGGAAATTTTCTAGCACAGATACGCAGTATTTT.

This clonotype has only a few counts. The chain's CDR3 is CASGLGSNTYEQYF. CDR3 sequence (DNA): TGTGCCAGCGGCTTGGGGAGTAACACCTACGAGCAGTACTTC. The chain is built from TRBV6-1 and TRBJ2-7, with TRBD2 as a possible D gene (5 bases). The CDR3 is 14 residues long. Germline values: CDR1 MNHNS, CDR2 SASEGT. The V gene lost 8 bases and the J gene lost 2 bases, with 16 bases spanning the gap.

With regard to this clonotype: This could be a read error, since a much larger clone is one nucleotide away. This sequence joins TRBV18 and TRBJ1-1; tentatively, D is TRBD1 (6 bases). Trimming removed 0 bases from V and 7 bases from J, with 12 bases in between. The CDR3 runs to 14 residues. Germline values: CDR1 KGHSH, CDR2 LQKENI. DNA of the CDR3: TGTGCCAGCTCACCACCGTACAGGGAATTTGAAGCTTTCTTT. Translating gives CASSPPYREFEAFF.

V is TRBV5-1 and J is TRBJ2-7, with 10 bases fitting TRBD1. Germline CDR1 reads SGHRS; CDR2 reads YFSETQ. CDR3 length: 15 amino acids. Trimming took 4 bases from V and 2 from J; bases not matched to a gene: 6. CDR3 nucleotides: TGCGCCAGCAGCATAGGGACAGGGGTAACCTACGAGCAGTACTTC. Amino acid sequence: CASSIGTGVTYEQYF.

The rearrangement uses TRBV5-1 and TRBJ2-2, with TRBD2 as a possible D gene (5 bases). The CDR3 spans 17 residues. V was cut by 4 bases and J by 2 bases, with 18 bases left in between. The V gene's germline CDR1 is SGHRS and CDR2 YFSETQ. CDR3 coding DNA: TGCGCCAGCAGCCCGCTCGGGGTCAACCTAAACACCGGGGAGCTGTTTTTT. This sequence encodes CASSPLGVNLNTGELFF.

The V and J genes are TRBV7-3 and TRBJ2-1; D ambiguous. Trimming took off 1 base at V and 7 bases at J, with 14 bases between the two ends. Germline CDR1 is SGHTA and CDR2 is FQGTGA. The CDR3 length is 15 residues. The CDR3 here is CASSLIVVGSNEQFF. CDR3 nucleotides: TGTGCCAGCAGCTTAATAGTTGTCGGAAGTAATGAGCAGTTCTTC.

In this sample, this clonotype turned up many times. The rearrangement links TRBV5-1 to TRBJ2-7; the D call may be TRBD1 or TRBD2 (6 bases each). The CDR3 runs 14 residues. Trimming cost V 2 bases and J 2 bases, with 11 bases left between them. Germline V gene data show CDR1 as SGHRS and CDR2 as YFSETQ. CDR3 amino acids: CASSFGGPAYEQYF. The CDR3 DNA is TGCGCCAGCAGCTTTGGGGGGCCAGCCTACGAGCAGTACTTC.

The J gene is TRBJ2-1, the V gene TRBV7-9; D is unclear. Between the trimmed V and J ends, which lost 3 bases and 5 bases, there was a span of 8 bases. CDR1 and CDR2 (germline): SEHNR, FQNEAQ (reference sequence). This CDR3 is built from 13 residues. The CDR3 DNA sequence: TGTGCCAGCAGCTTTGTGGCTAACAATGAGCAGTTCTTC. This codes for CASSFVANNEQFF.

This chain joins TRBV27 and TRBJ1-1; no clear D. V was clipped by 2 bases and J by 7 bases, with 20 bases between them. CDR1 and CDR2 (germline): MNHEY, SMNVEV (reference sequence). This CDR3 is built from 16 residues. The chain's CDR3 is CASSLPGSPKGNEAFF. DNA of the CDR3: TGTGCCAGCAGTTTACCGGGCAGCCCAAAGGGTAATGAAGCTTTCTTT.

The chain links TRBV7-2 to TRBJ2-7; 9 nucleotides agree with TRBD2. This CDR3 has 16 amino acids. Germline values: CDR1 SGHTA, CDR2 FQGNSA. The V and J ends lost 3 bases and 4 bases, in that order; junction bases with no gene match: 10. CDR3 DNA: TGTGCCAGCAGCTTGACTAGCGGCCCTAATGTATACGAGCAGTACTTC. This encodes CASSLTSGPNVYEQYF.

This clonotype was detected a few times. V gene TRBV7-2 combines with J gene TRBJ2-5; 12 positions match TRBD2. Germline V gene data show CDR1 as SGHTA and CDR2 as FQGNSA. V was pared by 5 bases and J by 4 bases, with 8 bases of the junction left unmatched. The CDR3 runs 16 residues. Written as DNA, the CDR3 is TGTGCCAGCAGCGTAACTAGCGGGGGGTCGATAGAGACCCAGTACTTC. Protein: CASSVTSGGSIETQYF.

The chain combines TRBV29-1 with TRBJ1-4, with TRBD1 matching over 8 bases. The germline gives CDR1 SQVTM, CDR2 ANQGSEA. Trimming took 7 bases from V and 7 from J; bases not matched to a gene: 8. CDR3 length: 13 residues. The CDR3 here is CSARTGGPEKLFF. DNA for the CDR3: TGCAGCGCCCGAACAGGGGGTCCTGAAAAACTGTTTTTT.

This clonotype was observed many times. The rearrangement links TRBV29-1 to TRBJ2-5; D is perhaps TRBD1 (5 bases). This CDR3 spans 11 amino acids. Trimming stripped 7 bases from V and 5 bases from J, with 11 bases between. Germline V gives CDR1 SQVTM, CDR2 ANQGSEA. CDR3 coding DNA: TGCAGCGCAGCACCAGGGGAGACCCAGTACTTC. Translation gives CSAAPGETQYF.

This rearrangement joins TRBV11-2 to TRBJ2-1; D may be TRBD2 (6 bases). The CDR3 spans 15 residues. V gave up 1 base and J gave up 7 bases, with 14 bases separating them. The germline CDR1 and CDR2 sequences are SGHAT and FQNNGV. DNA for the CDR3: TGTGCCAGCAGCTTAGGAAAGGCAGGGACTAATGAGCAGTTCTTC. Amino acid sequence: CASSLGKAGTNEQFF.

In this sample, this clonotype turned up many times. V gene TRBV12-3 or TRBV12-4 combines with J gene TRBJ2-1; 10 nucleotides agree with TRBD2. Losses at the gene ends were 6 bases for V and 2 bases for J; bases not matched to a gene: 4. The CDR3 runs 15 residues. The CDR3 region is CASSYGLAAYNEQFF. CDR3 coding DNA: TGTGCCAGCAGCTATGGACTAGCGGCCTACAATGAGCAGTTCTTC.

This clonotype appeared a few times. The CDR3 is CSAIPTSGRPVGSYEQYF. CDR3 DNA: TGCAGTGCTATACCGACTAGCGGGAGGCCTGTTGGCTCCTACGAGCAGTACTTC. This sequence joins TRBV20-1 and TRBJ2-7, with TRBD2 matching over 13 bases. Germline CDR1 and CDR2: DFQATT and SNEGSKA (reference sequence). The CDR3 runs to 18 residues. J lost 0 bases, V lost 4 bases, and 12 bases had no gene match.

This clonotype occurred a few times. The J gene is TRBJ2-7, the V gene TRBV20-1, with no clear D. Germline V gene lookup returns CDR1 DFQATT and CDR2 SNEGSKA (reference sequence). Trimming took off 0 bases at V and 2 bases at J, with 11 bases between the two ends. CDR3 size: 14 residues. This CDR3 reads CSARDRTVPYEQYF. In nucleotides, the CDR3 is TGCAGTGCTAGAGATCGAACGGTACCCTACGAGCAGTACTTC.

The chain links TRBV10-3 to TRBJ2-3; D is uncertain. V was clipped by 3 bases and J by 6 bases, with 4 bases between them. Germline CDR1 ENHRY, CDR2 SYGVKD. The CDR3 loop spans 11 amino acids. CDR3 loop: CAISDGDTQYF. The CDR3 nucleotides read TGTGCCATCAGTGACGGGGATACGCAGTATTTT.

The chain links TRBV2 to TRBJ2-1, with 9 bases aligning to TRBD2. CDR3 length: 18 residues. The V segment lost 5 bases and the J segment 4 bases; nucleotides outside the gene matches: 15. CDR1 is SNHLY, CDR2 FYNNEI, per germline. CDR3 sequence reads: CASSLFLLASGAYNEQFF. CDR3 DNA sequence: TGTGCCAGCAGTTTATTCCTCTTGGCTAGCGGGGCTTACAATGAGCAGTTCTTC.

The V and J genes are TRBV20-1 and TRBJ2-3, with D uncertain. V was pared by 2 bases and J by 4 bases, with 16 bases between. The CDR3 is 15 amino acids. Germline CDR1 and CDR2: DFQATT and SNEGSKA (reference sequence). CDR3 loop: CSARPGESSPDTQYF. For the CDR3, the DNA is TGCAGTGCTAGACCCGGCGAGAGTTCCCCAGATACGCAGTATTTT.

This clonotype was detected a few times. The rearrangement joins TRBV5-6 to TRBJ2-2; 7 bases line up with TRBD1. Looked up from germline, CDR1 is SGHDT and CDR2 is YYEEEE. V was clipped by 3 bases and J by 8 bases; unmatched bases: 10. CDR3 length: 15 residues. The CDR3 nucleotides read TGTGCCAGCAGCTCTACACAGGGGCAGTCAGGGGAGCTGTTTTTT. This sequence encodes CASSSTQGQSGELFF.